A selection of T cell receptor beta chains follows, all from one sample in a study of vaccination effects on CD4 cells after COVID-19. The antigens for these receptors are not known. Clones were sequenced by immunoSEQ multiplex PCR, and TCRdb holds only the in-frame ones, with some missing. The data show 35,000 to 55,000 clones, around three quarters seen once. The sample was CD4+ T cells from PBMCs cultured with SARS-CoV-2 spike peptides, taken before COVID-19 vaccination. Every receptor here comes from a human donor who received a COVID-19 vaccine. CDR3s include the opening cysteine and the closing phenylalanine or tryptophan.

cdr3_aa j_call v_call
CASSRGGTDGYGYTF TRBJ1-2 TRBV4-1
CASQDGTNEKLFF TRBJ1-4 TRBV6-5
CASSLAGPRTDTQYF TRBJ2-3 TRBV7-2
CASSEIQANEQFF TRBJ2-1 TRBV6-1
CASSKAEGRGNTIYF TRBJ1-3 TRBV21-1
CASSPKGQGARVTEAFF TRBJ1-1 TRBV5-1
CASSPFQGARNTGELFF TRBJ2-2 TRBV18
CASSLGQSQPQHF TRBJ1-5 TRBV28
CASSPGTGGSRTGELFF TRBJ2-2 TRBV18
CASSARLSNEQFF TRBJ2-1 TRBV11-2
CASSWDRAVHTEAFF TRBJ1-1 TRBV5-5
CASTPRGGSGELFF TRBJ2-2 TRBV5-4
CASSFLAGGRGEQFF TRBJ2-1 TRBV7-2
CASSRDRRGLDYGYTF TRBJ1-2 TRBV7-2
CAISELETQYF TRBJ2-5 TRBV10-3
CASTPSSRGRPLQETQYF TRBJ2-5 TRBV4-1
CASSEFRTGWSSYNSPLHF TRBJ1-6 TRBV5-6
CTSSPPEGKNIQYF TRBJ2-4 TRBV1
CASSLSLRYSSGNTIYF TRBJ1-3 TRBV28
CASSYTDTQYF TRBJ2-3 TRBV12-3/TRBV12-4
CASSLVIDAEKLFF TRBJ1-4 TRBV7-9
CASSPTSPITQYF TRBJ2-3 TRBV28
CASSQGWISGNPGTQYF TRBJ2-5 TRBV4-1
CASSSAGGGYNEQFF TRBJ2-1 TRBV7-2
CASSLPRPNEKLFF TRBJ1-4 TRBV28
CASSYSPGTEAFF TRBJ1-1 TRBV6-6
CASNVGGLDNYGYTF TRBJ1-2 TRBV5-1
CASSLVGGISNQPQHF TRBJ1-5 TRBV7-2
CASSLIIGGGHPRETQYF TRBJ2-5 TRBV9
CAISGRLAGTYNEQFF TRBJ2-1 TRBV10-3
CASSEIQGYNSPLHF TRBJ1-6 TRBV6-1
CASQWGMNTEAFF TRBJ1-1 TRBV6-5
CASSTGQGARNSPLHF TRBJ1-6 TRBV7-9
CASSFSEGFTDTQYF TRBJ2-3 TRBV2
CASSIGGRTGYTF TRBJ1-2 TRBV19
CASSTYTSTDTQYF TRBJ2-3 TRBV7-2
CASSIQVQYYGYTF TRBJ1-2 TRBV19
CASSLTQETQYF TRBJ2-5 TRBV3-1/TRBV3-2
CSASAGGGNTEAFF TRBJ1-1 TRBV20-1
CATSPRTGFYNEQFF TRBJ2-1 TRBV24-1
CASSGGVQGYQKLFF TRBJ1-4 TRBV19
CASSNLLREGYTF TRBJ1-2 TRBV7-2
CASSPQRGDRGTNEQFF TRBJ2-1 TRBV5-4
CASTAGSISGNTIYF TRBJ1-3 TRBV13
CASGKSRRLASGNEQFF TRBJ2-1 TRBV19
CASSFRGENTEAFF TRBJ1-1 TRBV5-1